Listed below are T cell receptor beta chains from one sample, sequenced in a study of shared clonotypes between healthy human individuals. The protocol was immunoSEQ multiplex PCR, while the TCRdb copy is restricted to in-frame clones and leaves out a portion. The sample has a few million clones; about 92% are singletons. The specimen was naive CD4+ T cells from PBMCs. These TCRs come from a man aged 18-30 years in good health. Some clones in this sample may be carry-over from other donors' samples. Both conserved end residues are trimmed from each CDR3. The D gene is left open where the match is weak.

v_call d_call cdr3_aa
TRBV5-4 - ASSGGETQY
TRBV2 - ASSARGEQY
TRBV11-2 - ASSPRRPGFMNTEAF
TRBV7-9 - ASMQDGTEAF
TRBV7-6 - ASSPSPAETQY
TRBV5-1 - ASSLDPTNTGELF
TRBV7-9 TRBD2 ASSYRLAGSTDTQY
TRBV2 TRBD1 ASQPRTGEFVGF
TRBV6-6 TRBD2 ASNPGLAEHNEQF
TRBV9 - ASSVVTTGGTDTQY
TRBV5-1 - ASSLVQTNTGELF
TRBV7-9 - ASRRTQLEKLF
TRBV7-8 - ASSLMAANTEAF
TRBV9 - ASSATQYNEQF
TRBV11-2 - ASSLDPGEFDEQY
TRBV2 - ASKRGPQETQY
TRBV29-1 - SVVRVYGYT
TRBV11-2 - ASSLSVRGTGNTIY
TRBV29-1 - SAGFGGSRTEAF
TRBV4-2 TRBD2 ASSPSPGLAGGSYNEQF
TRBV18 - ASSPPSGTDTQY
TRBV7-9 - ASSPRGVGLSDIQY
TRBV5-4 TRBD2 ASSPGLAGQETQY
TRBV5-4 - ASSLYGGTNTGELF
TRBV2 TRBD2 ASRRTSGNEQY
TRBV7-3 TRBD2 ASSYSGRYNEQF
TRBV27 - ASRDSSYEQY
TRBV6-6 TRBD2 ASRLAGGTNTGELF
TRBV5-1 TRBD1 ASSPGTGAYEQY
TRBV2 TRBD1 ASRPGQQSYEQY
TRBV14 - ASSRIQGRGEQY
TRBV10-2 - ASSEPGTQY
TRBV5-6 - ASSLARTEAF
TRBV5-1 TRBD1 ASSLAPQGVSGNTGELF
TRBV5-1 - ASSLGRGTYYEQY
TRBV7-2 - ASSLATANIQY
TRBV5-8 - ASSLGRPDTEAF
TRBV29-1 TRBD1 SLRRTGLNNEQF
TRBV30 - AWSGGESSYEQY
TRBV6-6 - ASSPGLAALYEQY
TRBV5-1 - ASSLGPRATEAF
TRBV7-2 - ASSLGGLGNQPQH
TRBV18 - ASSPAGDQPQH
TRBV29-1 - SVGRTMSDGYT
TRBV4-3 - ASSQDFNRVNEKLF